This TCR beta chain was identified in a study of blood T cell repertoires in COVID-19 (dated by TCRdb to about 2020). In the study overall: Collaborator samples came from the United States, Italy and Spain and covered acute and convalescent phases of COVID-19. The material from the prospective study consisted of cDNA or gDNA derived from T cells, B-cell-depleted T cells, or PBMCs. The dataset comprised deeply sampled blood TCRbeta repertoires from subjects exposed to, actively infected with, or recovered from COVID-19. A freely available public database, intended as a resource for researchers studying the immune response to SARS-CoV-2, is where the repertoires were released. The samples were drawn from the first 160 participants of the ongoing ImmuneRACE study and from more than 1,000 subjects provided by 6 global collaborators. Sample metadata almost always included a de-identified subject ID, COVID-19 status, age in years and sex. Where HLA class I and class II types were available, the types were taken from metadata supplied by the sample provider, not from assay-based typing.

The immunoSEQ Assay, a bias-controlled multiplex PCR, was used to amplify TCRbeta CDR3 regions from genomic DNA. The authors processed their data as follows. The number of nucleated cells in each sample was estimated from the amplification of reference gene primers within the assay. Sequence reads were collapsed and filtered to measure the absolute abundance of every unique TCRbeta CDR3 rearrangement. For each sample, productive Simpson clonality was calculated as the square root of Simpson's diversity index across productive rearrangements. TCRdb retrieved this table from immuneACCESS and kept in-frame rearrangements only. Not all clones are present; in checked studies, unresolved V genes account for under half, and no reason is known for the remainder. V, J and clone size were drawn from that table, and D and trimming were deduced from the DNA. Across this sample there are some 400,000 clones, with approximately 80% seen only once. The top ten clones comprise around 1.1% of the sample.

Collaborating institutions collected whole blood in K2EDTA tubes following their own protocols. For TCRbeta analysis, collaborator samples were shipped as frozen whole blood, as isolated PBMCs, or as DNA extracted from either sample type. The CDR3 measures 15 amino acids from cysteine to phenylalanine. This entry keeps only the CDR3 DNA: 45 bases, framed from base 1. Trimming removed 0 bases from V and 3 bases from J, leaving 11 bases between the germline ends. Taken from the germline V gene (reference sequence), the CDR1 and CDR2 loops are MNHNY and SVGAGI. Paper-wide results and their limitations: The quantity of clinical and demographic metadata differed by source and by participant and was supplied without curation.

To note about this clone: There is no known antigen for this receptor. No base quality information exists; no much larger clone differs at one position.

The rearrangement joined TRBV6-6 to TRBJ1-1; confidence is insufficient to name the D gene. The receptor was derived from a human donor with acute or convalescent COVID-19. The donor label of this sample is uncertain. Sequencing was performed on peripheral blood. The CDR3 region: CASSYSANRDTEAFF. The nucleotide sequence reads TGTGCCAGCAGTTACTCGGCTAACCGGGACACTGAAGCTTTCTTT.